This T cell receptor beta chain derives from a study of cytomegalovirus exposure and HLA in healthy donors. Study overall: T cells numbering about 179 million yielded some 120 million unique TCR beta sequences in an earlier analysis.

Comments on this clone: The antigen is not known.

General study results and limits: Later work found most CMV-associated TCR beta chains apparently HLA-restricted.

Germline V gives CDR1 SGHTA, CDR2 FQGNSA. The CDR3 is 16 amino acids. Trimming cost V 3 bases and J 6 bases; bases outside gene matches: 11. Primers for the PCR totalled 60 Vbeta and 13 Jbeta. Here immunoSEQ multiplex PCR was the method, and the copy in TCRdb shows in-frame clones only, minus some. The sample carries some 200,000 clones, 75% to 85% recorded once. The sequence derives from a girl aged 5-17 years in good health and CMV-seronegative. The chain joins TRBV7-2 to TRBJ2-1; 7 bases map to TRBD1. The material sequenced was PBMCs. The CDR3 nucleotides are TGTGCCAGCAGCTTTAGTCCCGGGACAGCGGTCAATGAGCAGTTCTTC. Translating it yields CASSFSPGTAVNEQFF.